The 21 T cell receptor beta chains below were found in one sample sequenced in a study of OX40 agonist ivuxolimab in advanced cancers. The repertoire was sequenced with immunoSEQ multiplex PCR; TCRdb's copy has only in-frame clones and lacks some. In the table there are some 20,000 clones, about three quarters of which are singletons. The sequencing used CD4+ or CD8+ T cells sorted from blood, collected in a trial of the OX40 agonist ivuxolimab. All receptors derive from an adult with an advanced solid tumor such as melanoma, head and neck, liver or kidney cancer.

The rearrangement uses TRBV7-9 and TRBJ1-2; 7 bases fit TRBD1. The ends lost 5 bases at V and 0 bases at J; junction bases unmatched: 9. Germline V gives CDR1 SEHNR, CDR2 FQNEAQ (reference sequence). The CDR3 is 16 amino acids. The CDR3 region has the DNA TGTGCCAGCAGCGCGACCCGGGACAGAGCTAACTATGGCTACACCTTC. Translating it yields CASSATRDRANYGYTF. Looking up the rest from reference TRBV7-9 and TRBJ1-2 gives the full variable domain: DTGVSQNPRHKITKRGQNVTFRCDPISEHNRLYWYRQTLGQGPEFLTYFQNEAQLEKSRLLSDRFSAERPKGSFSTLEIQRTEQGDSAMYLCASSATRDRANYGYTFGSGTRLTVV.

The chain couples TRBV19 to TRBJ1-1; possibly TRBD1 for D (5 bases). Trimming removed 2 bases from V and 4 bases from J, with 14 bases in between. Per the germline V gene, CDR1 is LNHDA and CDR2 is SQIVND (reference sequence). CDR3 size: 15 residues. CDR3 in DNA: TGTGCCAGTAGTATATCCGGGGCGGCGCCCACTGAAGCTTTCTTT. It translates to CASSISGAAPTEAFF.

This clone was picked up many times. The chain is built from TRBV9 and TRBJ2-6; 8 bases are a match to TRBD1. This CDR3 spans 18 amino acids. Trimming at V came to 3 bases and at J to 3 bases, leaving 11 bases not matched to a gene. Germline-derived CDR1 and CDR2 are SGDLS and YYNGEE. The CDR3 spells CASSATGAPTGGANVLTF. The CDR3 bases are TGTGCCAGCAGCGCGACAGGGGCTCCCACGGGTGGGGCCAACGTCCTGACTTTC.

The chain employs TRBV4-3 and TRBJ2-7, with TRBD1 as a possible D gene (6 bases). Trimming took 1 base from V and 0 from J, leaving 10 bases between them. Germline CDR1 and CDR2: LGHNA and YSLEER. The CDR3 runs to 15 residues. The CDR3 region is CASSQGGGSSYEQYF. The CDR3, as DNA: TGCGCCAGCAGCCAAGGAGGGGGAAGCTCCTACGAGCAGTACTTC.

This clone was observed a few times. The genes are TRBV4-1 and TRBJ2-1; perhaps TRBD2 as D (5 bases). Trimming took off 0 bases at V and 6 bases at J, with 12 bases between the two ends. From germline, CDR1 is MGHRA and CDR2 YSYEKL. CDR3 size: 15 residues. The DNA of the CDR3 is TGCGCCAGCAGCCAAGATGCGGGCGATGGCAATGAGCAGTTCTTC. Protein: CASSQDAGDGNEQFF.

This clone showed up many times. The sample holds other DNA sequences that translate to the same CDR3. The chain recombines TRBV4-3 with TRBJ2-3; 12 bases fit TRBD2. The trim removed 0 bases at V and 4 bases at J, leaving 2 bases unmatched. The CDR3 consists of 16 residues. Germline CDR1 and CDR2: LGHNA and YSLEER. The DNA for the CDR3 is TGCGCCAGCAGCCAAGATCTAGCGGGAGGGCCAGATACGCAGTATTTT. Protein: CASSQDLAGGPDTQYF.

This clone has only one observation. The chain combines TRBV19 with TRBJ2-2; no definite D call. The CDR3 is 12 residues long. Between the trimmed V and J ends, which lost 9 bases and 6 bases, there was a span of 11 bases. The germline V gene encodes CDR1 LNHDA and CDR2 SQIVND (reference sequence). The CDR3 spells CASRNAAGELFF. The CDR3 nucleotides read TGTGCCAGCAGAAACGCGGCCGGGGAGCTGTTTTTT.

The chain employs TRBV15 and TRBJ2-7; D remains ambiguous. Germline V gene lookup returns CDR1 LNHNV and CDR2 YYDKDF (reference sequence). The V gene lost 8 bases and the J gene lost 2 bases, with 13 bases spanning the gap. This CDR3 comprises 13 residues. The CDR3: CATAPDGAYEQYF. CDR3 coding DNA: TGTGCCACCGCGCCGGACGGAGCCTACGAGCAGTACTTC.

As DNA, the CDR3 is TGTGCCAGCAGCCATGGTTTAGGGCAGGCCGGGAAGGAGCAGTTCTTC. It specifies CASSHGLGQAGKEQFF. The J gene is TRBJ2-1, the V gene TRBV13; TRBD2 might be the D (5 bases). From germline, CDR1 is PRHDT and CDR2 FYEKMQ (reference sequence). Deletions cut 5 bases from V and 10 bases from J, with 24 bases between. This CDR3 is 16 amino acids long. Together with reference TRBV13 and TRBJ2-1, the CDR3 gives the full variable domain: AAGVIQSPRHLIKEKRETATLKCYPIPRHDTVYWYQQGPGQDPQFLISFYEKMQSDKGSIPDRFSAQQFSDYHSELNMSSLELGDSALYFCASSHGLGQAGKEQFFGPGTRLTVL.

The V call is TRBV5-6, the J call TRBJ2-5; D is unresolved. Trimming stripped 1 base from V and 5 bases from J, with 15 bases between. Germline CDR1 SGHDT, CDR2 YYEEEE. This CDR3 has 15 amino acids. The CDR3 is CASSLLHTSSETQYF. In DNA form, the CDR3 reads TGTGCCAGCAGCTTGTTACATACTTCGTCGGAGACCCAGTACTTC.

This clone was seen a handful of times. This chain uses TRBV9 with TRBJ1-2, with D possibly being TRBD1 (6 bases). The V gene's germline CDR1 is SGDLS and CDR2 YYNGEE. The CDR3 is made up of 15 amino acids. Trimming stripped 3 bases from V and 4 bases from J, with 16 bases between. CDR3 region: CASSAAVAGAYGYTF. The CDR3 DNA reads TGTGCCAGCAGCGCCGCAGTGGCGGGGGCCTATGGCTACACCTTC.

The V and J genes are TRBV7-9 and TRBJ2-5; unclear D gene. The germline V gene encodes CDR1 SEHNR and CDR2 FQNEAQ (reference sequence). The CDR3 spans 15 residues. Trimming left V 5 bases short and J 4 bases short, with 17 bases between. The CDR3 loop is CASSPPAGVRETQYF. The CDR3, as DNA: TGTGCCAGCAGCCCGCCCGCAGGAGTTCGAGAGACCCAGTACTTC. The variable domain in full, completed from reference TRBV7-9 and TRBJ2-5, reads DTGVSQNPRHKITKRGQNVTFRCDPISEHNRLYWYRQTLGQGPEFLTYFQNEAQLEKSRLLSDRFSAERPKGSFSTLEIQRTEQGDSAMYLCASSPPAGVRETQYFGPGTRLLVL.

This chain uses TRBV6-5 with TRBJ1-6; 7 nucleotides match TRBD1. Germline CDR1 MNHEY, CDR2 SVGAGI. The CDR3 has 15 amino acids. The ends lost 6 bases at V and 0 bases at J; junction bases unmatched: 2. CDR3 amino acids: CASRRDSSYNSPLHF. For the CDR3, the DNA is TGTGCCAGCAGGAGGGACAGCTCCTATAATTCACCCCTCCACTTT.

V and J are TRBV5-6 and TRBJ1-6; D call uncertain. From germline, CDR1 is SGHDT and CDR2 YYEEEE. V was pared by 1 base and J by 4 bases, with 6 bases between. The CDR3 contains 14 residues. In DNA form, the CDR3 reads TGTGCCAGCAGCTTGATAGGGTATAATTCACCCCTCCACTTT. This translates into CASSLIGYNSPLHF.

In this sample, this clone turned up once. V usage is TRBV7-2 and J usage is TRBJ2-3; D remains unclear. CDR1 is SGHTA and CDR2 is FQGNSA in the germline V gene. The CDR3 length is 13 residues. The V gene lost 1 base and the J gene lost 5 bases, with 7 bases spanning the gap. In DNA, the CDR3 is TGTGCCAGCAGCTTAGGGCGTCTAGATACGCAGTATTTT. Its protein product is CASSLGRLDTQYF.

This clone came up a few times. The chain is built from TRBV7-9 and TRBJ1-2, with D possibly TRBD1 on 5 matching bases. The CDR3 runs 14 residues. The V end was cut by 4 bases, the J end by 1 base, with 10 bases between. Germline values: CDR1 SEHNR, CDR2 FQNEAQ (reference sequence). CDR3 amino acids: CASSSPTDNYGYTF. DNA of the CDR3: TGTGCCAGCAGCTCCCCGACAGATAACTATGGCTACACCTTC.

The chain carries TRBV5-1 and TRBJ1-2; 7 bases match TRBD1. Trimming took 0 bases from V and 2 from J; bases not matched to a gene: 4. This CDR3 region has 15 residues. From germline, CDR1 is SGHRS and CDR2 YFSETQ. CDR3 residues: CASSLATGVNYGYTF. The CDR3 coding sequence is TGCGCCAGCAGCTTGGCCACAGGGGTAAACTATGGCTACACCTTC.

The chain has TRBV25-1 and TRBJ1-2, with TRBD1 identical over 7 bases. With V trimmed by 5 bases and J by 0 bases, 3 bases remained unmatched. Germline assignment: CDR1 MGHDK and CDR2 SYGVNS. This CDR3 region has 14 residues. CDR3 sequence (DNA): TGTGCCAGCAGTCAGGGGGAAGCTAACTATGGCTACACCTTC. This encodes CASSQGEANYGYTF.

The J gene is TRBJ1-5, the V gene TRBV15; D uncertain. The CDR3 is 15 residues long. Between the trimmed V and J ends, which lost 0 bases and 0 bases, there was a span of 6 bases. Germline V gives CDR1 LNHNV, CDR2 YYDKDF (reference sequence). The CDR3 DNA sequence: TGTGCCACCAGCAGAGATCGCGGTAGCAATCAGCCCCAGCATTTT. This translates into CATSRDRGSNQPQHF.

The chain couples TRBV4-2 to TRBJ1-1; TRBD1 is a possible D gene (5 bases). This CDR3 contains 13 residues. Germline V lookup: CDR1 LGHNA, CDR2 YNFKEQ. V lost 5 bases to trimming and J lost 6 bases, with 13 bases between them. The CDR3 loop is CASSCGGVAEAFF. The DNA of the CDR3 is TGTGCCAGCAGCTGTGGGGGGGTAGCTGAAGCTTTCTTT.

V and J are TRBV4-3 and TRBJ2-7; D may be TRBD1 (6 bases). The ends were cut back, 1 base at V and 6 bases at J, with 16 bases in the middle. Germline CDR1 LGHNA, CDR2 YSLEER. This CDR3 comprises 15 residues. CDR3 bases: TGCGCCAGCAGCCAAGGAGGCAGGGGAATCTCCGAGCAGTACTTC. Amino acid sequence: CASSQGGRGISEQYF.